This T cell receptor beta chain was observed in a study of blood T cell repertoires in COVID-19. Across the study: Specimens from acute and convalescent COVID-19 originated in the United States, Italy and Spain. Sources were T cells, B-cell-depleted T cells, or PBMCs; the material itself was cDNA or gDNA.

Under the authors' procedure: Nucleated cell number was recorded as an estimate derived from reference gene primer amplification. The repertoire was sequenced with immunoSEQ multiplex PCR; TCRdb's copy has only in-frame clones and lacks some. The D gene and trimming were derived from the DNA, and the V and J assignments and clone size from that table. Of roughly 150,000 clones in the sample, around 90% were seen once. In this sample, this clone turned up once. The V gene's germline CDR1 is MNHEY and CDR2 SVGEGT. The CDR3 runs 15 residues. V lost 2 bases and J lost 4, with 12 bases in between. The TCR sequence derives from a human donor in a cohort sampled during active COVID-19. The chain uses TRBV6-2 or TRBV6-3 and TRBJ2-1; D gene uncertain. Material: peripheral blood. The CDR3 region is CASSYVGADYNEQFF. CDR3 sequence (DNA): TGTGCCAGCAGTTACGTGGGCGCCGATTACAATGAGCAGTTCTTC.